The 21 T cell receptor beta chains below all came from one sample that was sequenced in a study of T cell responses to AZD1222 COVID-19 vaccine. Measured with immunoSEQ multiplex PCR; TCRdb has only the in-frame clones, and not every one. The repertoire holds 100,000 to 150,000 clones, with roughly nine tenths as singletons. Material: peripheral blood, obtained on day 0 of AZD1222 vaccination. These receptor sequences come from an adult in good health.

V usage is TRBV5-1 and J usage is TRBJ2-1; 10 bases agree with TRBD2. The CDR3 spans 23 residues. The germline V gene encodes CDR1 SGHRS and CDR2 YFSETQ. The V gene end was trimmed by 0 bases and the J gene end by 5 bases; junction bases not matched to a gene: 26. CDR3 protein: CASSLVAGWSRLAGALEDNEQFF. DNA for the CDR3: TGCGCCAGCAGCTTGGTGGCGGGGTGGAGTAGGCTAGCGGGAGCCTTAGAGGACAATGAGCAGTTCTTC.

This clone was recorded once. This chain joins TRBV5-1 and TRBJ2-7; tentatively, D is TRBD1 or TRBD2 (5 bases each). The CDR3 loop spans 19 amino acids. Trimming shortened V by 3 bases and J by 4 bases, and 29 bases separated the two germline ends. CDR1 and CDR2 (germline): SGHRS, YFSETQ. The CDR3 sequence: CASSSAQIGGHYQGYEQYF. The CDR3 bases are TGCGCCAGCAGCTCCGCCCAGATCGGAGGACACTATCAAGGTTACGAGCAGTACTTC.

The chain is built from TRBV5-1 and TRBJ2-1; no definite D call. Trimming stripped 8 bases from V and 0 bases from J, with 12 bases between. Per germline, CDR1 SGHRS and CDR2 YFSETQ. This CDR3 contains 14 residues. CDR3 in amino acids: CASGWQDSYNEQFF. In nucleotides, the CDR3 is TGCGCCAGTGGTTGGCAGGACTCCTACAATGAGCAGTTCTTC. The full variable domain, completed using reference TRBV5-1 and TRBJ2-1, is KAGVTQTPRYLIKTRGQQVTLSCSPISGHRSVSWYQQTPGQGLQFLFEYFSETQRNKGNFPGRFSGRQFSNSRSEMNVSTLELGDSALYLCASGWQDSYNEQFFGPGTRLTVL.

In this sample, this clone turned up a few times. The CDR3 protein is CASSEDGTGGYEQYF. In nucleotides, the CDR3 is TGTGCCAGCAGTGAAGACGGGACAGGGGGCTACGAGCAGTACTTC. V usage is TRBV6-1 and J usage is TRBJ2-7; 11 nucleotides align to TRBD1. V was pared by 1 base and J by 3 bases, with 2 bases of the junction left unmatched. The CDR3 is 15 residues long. Germline CDR1 and CDR2: MNHNS and SASEGT.

For this clone: Compared with germline, one end of the junction differs, possibly owing to a read error. This sequence joins TRBV7-7 and TRBJ2-2; D remains ambiguous. Germline V gene sequence: CDR1 SSHAT, CDR2 FNYEAQ (reference sequence). The CDR3 is 14 residues long. CDR3 DNA: TGTGCTAGCAGCTCCCTCGTTTGGAGCGGGGAGCTGTTTTTT. Translating it yields CASSSLVWSGELFF.

V usage is TRBV11-2 and J usage is TRBJ2-2; D call uncertain. The CDR3 contains 16 residues. The ends were cut back, 4 bases at V and 6 bases at J, with 18 bases in the middle. CDR1 SGHAT and CDR2 FQNNGV come from the germline V gene. The CDR3 sequence: CASSSPTGLGAGELFF. The CDR3 DNA is TGTGCCAGCAGCTCTCCGACCGGGCTTGGGGCCGGGGAGCTGTTTTTT.

The V gene is TRBV11-2, the J gene TRBJ2-7; TRBD2 agrees at 10 bases. The trim removed 1 base at V and 2 bases at J, leaving 8 bases unmatched. The CDR3 sequence is 17 residues long. CDR1 is SGHAT, CDR2 FQNNGV, per germline. The CDR3 DNA is TGTGCCAGCAGCTTAGTTGCCCCAGCGGGAGGGCCCTACGAGCAGTACTTC. It is translated as CASSLVAPAGGPYEQYF.

The chain is built from TRBV6-2 or TRBV6-3 and TRBJ1-5; D unresolved. Germline V gives CDR1 MNHEY, CDR2 SVGEGT. The V gene lost 4 bases and the J gene lost 4 bases, with 8 bases spanning the gap. The CDR3 length is 13 residues. CDR3 region: CASSSAKNQPQHF. CDR3 DNA sequence: TGTGCCAGCAGTTCGGCCAAAAATCAGCCCCAGCATTTT.

This rearrangement joins TRBV28 to TRBJ1-2; D might be TRBD1 (5 bases). Germline lookup yields CDR1 MDHEN and CDR2 SYDVKM. This CDR3 comprises 16 residues. The V gene lost 7 bases and the J gene lost 3 bases, with 21 bases spanning the gap. CDR3 bases: TGTGCCAGCAAGGGTTCGTCTCCGGGACTTTACTATGGCTACACCTTC. It specifies CASKGSSPGLYYGYTF.

This rearrangement joins TRBV30 to TRBJ1-2; the D is unclear. V lost 0 bases, J lost 4 bases, and 9 bases lay in between. CDR3 size: 13 residues. Germline CDR1 is GTSNPN and CDR2 is SVGIG (reference sequence). The CDR3 DNA is TGTGCCTGGAGTGTATCGGCCCCCTATGGCTACACCTTC. This encodes CAWSVSAPYGYTF.

The chain is built from TRBV27 and TRBJ2-3; 11 nucleotides align to TRBD2. Looked up from germline, CDR1 is MNHEY and CDR2 is SMNVEV (reference sequence). Trimming at V came to 4 bases and at J to 5 bases, leaving 8 bases not matched to a gene. CDR3 length equals 16 residues. The CDR3 DNA is TGTGCCAGCAGTTCTATAGCGGGAGGGCCGGGAGATACGCAGTATTTT. Protein product: CASSSIAGGPGDTQYF.

This clone showed up many times. The rearrangement joins TRBV3-1 (or the pseudogene TRBV3-2) to TRBJ1-5; no reliable D call. Germline-derived CDR1 and CDR2 are LGHDT and YNNKEL (reference sequence). The CDR3 extends over 12 amino acids. Trimming left V 0 bases short and J 6 bases short, with 3 bases between. CDR3 nucleotide sequence: TGTGCCAGCAGCCAAGATCGTCAGCCCCAGCATTTT. Its protein product is CASSQDRQPQHF.

The rearrangement uses TRBV28 and TRBJ2-7, with 9 bases matching TRBD2. The V and J ends lost 6 bases and 5 bases, in that order; junction bases with no gene match: 11. The V gene's germline CDR1 is MDHEN and CDR2 SYDVKM. The length of the CDR3 is 15 residues. The CDR3 DNA is TGTGCCAGCAGCTCCGGGACTAGCTTAATCGACGAGCAGTACTTC. Translated: CASSSGTSLIDEQYF.

This clone showed up just once. The chain links TRBV12-3 or TRBV12-4 to TRBJ2-1, with unresolved D. V was clipped by 9 bases and J by 0 bases, with 3 bases between them. This CDR3 spans 11 amino acids. This chain's CDR3 is CASASYNEQFF. In DNA, the CDR3 is TGTGCCAGTGCCTCCTACAATGAGCAGTTCTTC.

This clone came up a few times. The chain recombines TRBV4-1 with TRBJ1-2, with 8 positions matching TRBD1. Trimming cost V 4 bases and J 8 bases; bases outside gene matches: 15. This CDR3 has 16 amino acids. The germline CDR1 and CDR2 sequences are MGHRA and YSYEKL. The CDR3 nucleotides read TGCGCCAGCAGCCCAAGCGCAGGGGGCGGTTGGTGGGGCTACACCTTC. Residues: CASSPSAGGGWWGYTF.

The J gene is TRBJ1-2, the V gene TRBV19; 7 bases match TRBD1. Unmatched junction bases numbered 9, after V lost 6 bases and J lost 5 bases. Looked up from germline, CDR1 is LNHDA and CDR2 is SQIVND (reference sequence). The CDR3 has 14 amino acids. The CDR3 sequence is CASRPTGSEYGYTF. CDR3 nucleotide sequence: TGTGCCAGTAGGCCGACAGGGAGCGAGTATGGCTACACCTTC. Full variable domain (remainder filled in from reference TRBV19 and TRBJ1-2): DGGITQSPKYLFRKEGQNVTLSCEQNLNHDAMYWYRQDPGQGLRLIYYSQIVNDFQKGDIAEGYSVSREKKESFPLTVTSAQKNPTAFYLCASRPTGSEYGYTFGSGTRLTVV.

This chain joins TRBV18 and TRBJ1-1, with 8 bases aligning to TRBD1. The ends lost 3 bases at V and 6 bases at J; junction bases unmatched: 15. Germline CDR1 and CDR2: KGHSH and LQKENI. This CDR3 has 17 residues. The CDR3 region has the DNA TGTGCCAGCTCACCCATAGGACAGGGTTCTAGGTGGCCTGAAGCTTTCTTT. The encoded protein is CASSPIGQGSRWPEAFF.

This sequence joins TRBV24-1 and TRBJ2-3; the match to TRBD1 covers 9 bases. CDR1 and CDR2 (germline): KGHDR, SFDVKD. This CDR3 is 16 amino acids long. The V and J ends lost 4 bases and 4 bases, in that order; junction bases with no gene match: 8. This chain's CDR3 is CATSEGGQGPSDTQYF. DNA of the CDR3: TGTGCCACCAGTGAGGGGGGACAGGGTCCTTCAGATACGCAGTATTTT.

This clone has only one observation. The chain couples TRBV5-6 to TRBJ2-7, with D possibly being TRBD1 or TRBD2 (5 bases each). The CDR3 covers 16 residues. Per the germline V gene, CDR1 is SGHDT and CDR2 is YYEEEE. The V gene lost 0 bases and the J gene lost 3 bases, with 16 bases spanning the gap. The CDR3 protein is CASSLVWGIDYYEQYF. For the CDR3, the DNA is TGTGCCAGCAGCTTGGTATGGGGGATTGACTACTACGAGCAGTACTTC.

CDR3 in amino acids: CASRRWDFDTDTQYF. The CDR3 DNA sequence: TGTGCCAGCCGTCGTTGGGACTTTGACACAGATACGCAGTATTTT. This chain uses TRBV3-1 (or the pseudogene TRBV3-2) with TRBJ2-3, with D perhaps matching TRBD2 (6 bases). Germline V gives CDR1 LGHDT, CDR2 YNNKEL (reference sequence). V lost 8 bases and J lost 2, with 17 bases in between. The CDR3 has 15 amino acids.

V is TRBV24-1 and J is TRBJ2-1, with D perhaps matching TRBD1 (6 bases). Looked up from germline, CDR1 is KGHDR and CDR2 is SFDVKD. The V and J ends lost 0 bases and 0 bases respectively, with 8 bases between them. The CDR3 sequence is 16 residues long. CDR3 in DNA: TGTGCCACCAGTGATTTGGGACAGAGCTCCTACAATGAGCAGTTCTTC. Amino acid sequence: CATSDLGQSSYNEQFF.